Listed below are T cell receptor beta chains from one sample, sequenced in a study of CD8+ T cells in alopecia areata. The protocol was immunoSEQ multiplex PCR, while the TCRdb copy is restricted to in-frame clones and leaves out a portion. The sample includes 150,000 or so clones, about 70% of them seen just once. Source: CD8+ T cells sorted from blood, taken at week 0. The receptors were gathered from a human donor with alopecia areata. Each CDR3 is given with its conserved first and last residue. D genes are given only for firm matches. Part of the rows lack a size; the others show once, few, many or a class for expanded clones.

TRBV2	TRBD1	13	.	TRBJ2-7	CASSGTGAYEQYF	TGTGCCAGCAGCGGGACAGGGGCCTACGAGCAGTACTTC
TRBV6-1	.	12	.	TRBJ1-5	CASRLNNQPQHF	TGTGCCAGCAGGCTCAACAATCAGCCCCAGCATTTT
TRBV29-1	TRBD1	13	few	TRBJ2-7	CSAMGQGAYEQYF	TGCAGCGCGATGGGACAGGGGGCCTACGAGCAGTACTTC
TRBV25-1	.	14	.	TRBJ2-3	CASSVGREKDTQYF	TGTGCCAGCAGTGTCGGCAGGGAGAAAGATACGCAGTATTTT
TRBV6-5	.	14	once	TRBJ2-5	CASSYSRYQETQYF	TGTGCCAGCAGTTACTCACGATATCAAGAGACCCAGTACTTC
TRBV10-3	.	15	.	TRBJ2-5	CAISESEGVQETQYF	TGTGCCATCAGTGAGTCCGAGGGGGTACAGGAGACCCAGTACTTC
TRBV25-1	.	16	few	TRBJ2-3	CASSEEATSATDTQYF	TGTGCCAGCAGTGAAGAGGCAACGTCGGCCACAGATACGCAGTATTTT
TRBV27	.	14	.	TRBJ2-5	CASSPRGGYETQYF	TGTGCCAGCAGTCCCAGGGGAGGTTACGAGACCCAGTACTTC
TRBV29-1	TRBD1	21	.	TRBJ2-6	CSVVFGEPGQGGLSGANVLTF	TGCAGCGTTGTGTTCGGGGAACCGGGACAGGGGGGACTCTCTGGGGCCAACGTCCTGACTTTC
TRBV7-9	.	12	.	TRBJ1-1	CASSRTNTEAFF	TGTGCCAGCAGCCGCACCAACACTGAAGCTTTCTTT
TRBV7-2	TRBD2	15	few	TRBJ2-5	CASSLNGGAQETQYF	TGTGCCAGCAGCTTAAACGGGGGGGCTCAAGAGACCCAGTACTTC
TRBV14	.	14	.	TRBJ1-1	CASSLLSTGLEAFF	TGTGCCAGCAGCCTCTTAAGCACAGGGCTAGAAGCTTTCTTT
TRBV7-8	.	14	few	TRBJ2-7	CASSLSRGPYEQYF	TGTGCCAGCAGCTTAAGTCGAGGGCCCTACGAGCAGTACTTC
TRBV14	.	14	.	TRBJ2-3	CASSQANTRDTQYF	TGTGCCAGCAGCCAAGCAAACACTAGAGATACGCAGTATTTT
TRBV15	.	17	.	TRBJ2-7	CATSRGGTYGVLPEQYF	TGTGCCACCAGCAGAGGGGGGACGTACGGGGTTCTCCCCGAGCAGTACTTC
TRBV7-9	TRBD1	17	.	TRBJ2-3	CASSFPSTGLFTDTQYF	TGTGCCAGCAGCTTCCCCTCGACAGGGCTTTTCACAGATACGCAGTATTTT
TRBV12-5	TRBD1	15	few	TRBJ1-2	CASGSVTGRFYGYTF	TGTGCTAGTGGTTCCGTGACAGGGCGATTCTATGGCTACACCTTC
TRBV10-3	TRBD1	13	.	TRBJ2-3	CAISDQGADTQYF	TGTGCCATCAGTGACCAGGGGGCAGATACGCAGTATTTT
TRBV13	.	13	.	TRBJ2-7	CASSRGRSYEQYF	TGTGCCAGCAGCCGGGGACGCTCCTACGAGCAGTACTTC
TRBV6-1	.	14	.	TRBJ2-7	CASSEDSSYYEQYF	TGTGCCAGCAGTGAGGACAGCAGCTACTACGAGCAGTACTTC
TRBV30	.	11	.	TRBJ2-7	CAIQGSGEQYF	TGTGCTATACAGGGATCGGGGGAGCAGTACTTC
TRBV15	.	14	.	TRBJ1-2	CATSSEGRDYGYTF	TGTGCCACCAGCAGCGAGGGTCGGGACTATGGCTACACCTTC
TRBV9	.	16	.	TRBJ1-2	CASSVARETYNYGYTF	TGTGCCAGCAGCGTAGCTCGGGAGACATATAACTATGGCTACACCTTC